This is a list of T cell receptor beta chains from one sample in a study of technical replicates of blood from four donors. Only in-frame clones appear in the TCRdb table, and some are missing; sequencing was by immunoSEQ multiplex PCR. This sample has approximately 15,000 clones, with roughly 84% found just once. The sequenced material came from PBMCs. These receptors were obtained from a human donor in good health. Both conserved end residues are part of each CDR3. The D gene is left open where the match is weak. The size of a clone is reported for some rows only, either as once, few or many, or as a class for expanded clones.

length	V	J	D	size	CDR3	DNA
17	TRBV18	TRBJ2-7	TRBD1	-	CASSPLTGSTFTYEQYF	TGTGCCAGCTCACCATTGACAGGGTCCACATTCACCTACGAGCAGTACTTC
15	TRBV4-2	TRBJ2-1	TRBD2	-	CASRLLAGVQNEQFF	TGTGCCAGCAGACTACTAGCGGGAGTACAGAATGAGCAGTTCTTC
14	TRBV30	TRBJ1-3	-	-	CAWSVGTSGNTIYF	TGTGCCTGGAGTGTCGGGACATCTGGAAACACCATATATTTT
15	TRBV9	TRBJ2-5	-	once	CASSGWGGGWETQYF	TGTGCCAGCAGCGGATGGGGCGGAGGGTGGGAGACCCAGTACTTC
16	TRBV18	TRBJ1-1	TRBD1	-	CASSPRTGTGSTEAFF	TGTGCCAGCTCACCCCGAACCGGGACAGGGAGCACTGAAGCTTTCTTT
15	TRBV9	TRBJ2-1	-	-	CASSVAVSSYNEQFF	TGTGCCAGCAGCGTAGCCGTCAGCTCCTACAATGAGCAGTTCTTC
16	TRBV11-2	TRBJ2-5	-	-	CASSLGGRGGQETQYF	TGTGCCAGCAGCTTAGGGGGTCGAGGGGGACAAGAGACCCAGTACTTC
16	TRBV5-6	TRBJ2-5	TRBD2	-	CASSRRLAGKKETQYF	TGTGCCAGCAGCAGAAGACTAGCGGGGAAAAAAGAGACCCAGTACTTC
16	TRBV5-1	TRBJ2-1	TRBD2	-	CASSLAIAGAYNEQFF	TGCGCCAGCAGCTTGGCGATAGCGGGAGCATACAATGAGCAGTTCTTC
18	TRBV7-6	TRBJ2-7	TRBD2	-	CASTVGTSGSSFGYEQYF	TGTGCCAGCACTGTCGGGACTAGCGGGAGCTCTTTTGGGTACGAGCAGTACTTC
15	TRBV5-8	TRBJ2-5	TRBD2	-	CASSLKLAGGETQYF	TGTGCCAGCAGCTTGAAGCTAGCGGGAGGCGAGACCCAGTACTTC
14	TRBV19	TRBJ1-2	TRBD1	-	CASTRGRTGRGYTF	TGTGCCAGTACGAGAGGACGGACAGGGCGAGGCTACACCTTC
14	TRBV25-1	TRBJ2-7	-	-	CASSSPGSLYEQYF	TGTGCCAGCAGTTCCCCGGGAAGCCTCTACGAGCAGTACTTC
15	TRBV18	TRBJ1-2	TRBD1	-	CASSPWTGEGYGYTF	TGTGCCAGCTCACCCTGGACAGGGGAGGGCTATGGCTACACCTTC
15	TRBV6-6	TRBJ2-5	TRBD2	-	CASSPRLAGGETQYF	TGTGCCAGCAGCCCGCGACTAGCGGGAGGGGAGACCCAGTACTTC
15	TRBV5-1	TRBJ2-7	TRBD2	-	CASSFGLAGSYEQYF	TGCGCCAGCAGCTTCGGACTAGCGGGCTCCTACGAGCAGTACTTC
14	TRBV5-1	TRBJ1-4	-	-	CASSTDKTNEKLFF	TGCGCCAGCAGCACTGACAAGACTAATGAAAAACTGTTTTTT
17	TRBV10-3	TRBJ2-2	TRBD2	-	CAISMTSGLGTTGELFF	TGTGCCATCAGTATGACTAGCGGCCTCGGTACCACCGGGGAGCTGTTTTTT
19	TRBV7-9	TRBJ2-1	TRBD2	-	CASSSIAGGTTSSYNEQFF	TGTGCCAGCAGCTCGATAGCGGGAGGCACCACCAGCTCCTACAATGAGCAGTTCTTC
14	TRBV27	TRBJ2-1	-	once	CASSSKDSSDEQFF	TGTGCCAGCAGTTCTAAAGACTCAAGCGATGAGCAGTTCTTC
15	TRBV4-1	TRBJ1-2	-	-	CASSQDRAGPYGYTF	TGCGCCAGCAGCCAAGATCGTGCAGGGCCCTATGGCTACACCTTC
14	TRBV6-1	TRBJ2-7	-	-	CASSEGQVAGEQYF	TGTGCCAGCAGTGAAGGGCAGGTGGCGGGGGAGCAGTACTTC
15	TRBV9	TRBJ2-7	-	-	CASSVGGGIAYEQYF	TGTGCCAGCAGCGTAGGAGGTGGAATAGCTTACGAGCAGTACTTC
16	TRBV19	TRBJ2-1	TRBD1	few	CASTPRQGALTNEQFF	TGTGCCAGTACCCCGAGACAGGGGGCGCTTACCAATGAGCAGTTCTTC
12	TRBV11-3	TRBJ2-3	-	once	CASSQGADTQYF	TGTGCCAGCAGCCAAGGGGCAGATACGCAGTATTTT
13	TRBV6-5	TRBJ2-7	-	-	CASSSLFSYEQYF	TGTGCCAGCAGTTCACTTTTTTCCTACGAGCAGTACTTC
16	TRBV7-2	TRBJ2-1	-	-	CASRRDRRAINNEQFF	TGTGCCAGCAGGAGAGACAGGCGGGCCATTAACAATGAGCAGTTCTTC
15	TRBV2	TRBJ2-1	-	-	CASIKPGLFSNEQFF	TGTGCCAGCATTAAACCGGGACTCTTTTCCAATGAGCAGTTCTTC
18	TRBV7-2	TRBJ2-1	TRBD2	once	CASSLGAAGGNSYNEQFF	TGTGCCAGCAGCTTAGGGGCCGCGGGAGGTAACTCCTACAATGAGCAGTTCTTC
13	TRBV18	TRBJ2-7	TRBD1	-	CASSPDRLGEQYF	TGTGCCAGCTCACCGGACAGGCTTGGCGAGCAGTACTTC
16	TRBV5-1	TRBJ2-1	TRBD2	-	CASSLSGRAQDNEQFF	TGCGCCAGCAGCTTGTCCGGGAGGGCCCAGGACAATGAGCAGTTCTTC
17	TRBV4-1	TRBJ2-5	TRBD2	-	CASSQDGWSGGGVTQYF	TGCGCCAGCAGCCAAGATGGGTGGTCGGGAGGAGGGGTGACCCAGTACTTC
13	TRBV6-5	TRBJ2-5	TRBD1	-	CASRGTAQETQYF	TGTGCCAGCAGAGGGACAGCCCAAGAGACCCAGTACTTC
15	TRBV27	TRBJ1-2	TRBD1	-	CASRQPGGPEYGYTF	TGTGCCAGCAGACAACCAGGGGGCCCTGAGTATGGCTACACCTTC
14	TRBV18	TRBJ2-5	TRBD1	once	CASSPGQGEETQYF	TGTGCCAGCTCACCAGGACAGGGAGAGGAGACCCAGTACTTC
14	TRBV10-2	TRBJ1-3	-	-	CASSTYPSGNTIYF	TGCGCCAGCAGTACCTACCCCTCTGGAAACACCATATATTTT
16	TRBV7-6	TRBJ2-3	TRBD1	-	CASSPWTGTSTDTQYF	TGTGCCAGCAGCCCCTGGACAGGGACTAGCACAGATACGCAGTATTTT